Presented here are 25 T cell receptor beta chains from one specimen sequenced in a study of a mutant IDH1 vaccine in newly diagnosed glioma. The time point: week 35, safety follow-up. In the vaccine, a single dose held 300 ug of the mutant IDH1 20-mer peptide, along with topical imiquimod. Their antigens remain unidentified. Assay: immunoSEQ multiplex PCR; the TCRdb copy retains only in-frame clones and omits some. The sample comprises some 29,000 clones, under 85% of which are singletons, and around a tenth rests with the top ten. Sequences were derived from PBMCs, sampled from a glioma patient whose treatment included an IDH1 peptide vaccine. Source of these receptors: a woman aged 25 to 39 with glioma. Some clones in this sample may be carry-over from other donors' samples.

In this sample, this clone turned up once. The rearrangement uses TRBV13 and TRBJ1-1; 10 bases match TRBD1. The V and J ends lost 5 bases and 1 base, in that order; junction bases with no gene match: 7. The CDR3 contains 16 residues. Germline V gene lookup returns CDR1 PRHDT and CDR2 FYEKMQ (reference sequence). CDR3 loop: CASSRWDRGPNTEAFF. CDR3 bases: TGTGCCAGCAGCCGATGGGACAGGGGCCCGAACACTGAAGCTTTCTTT.

This clone was found once. V usage is TRBV6-5 and J usage is TRBJ1-1, with D possibly TRBD1 on 6 matching bases. The V gene's germline CDR1 is MNHEY and CDR2 SVGAGI. This CDR3 is built from 12 residues. Trimming shortened V by 5 bases and J by 6 bases, and 10 bases separated the two germline ends. The CDR3 region has the DNA TGTGCCAGCAGTACAGGGTTAGCTGAAGCTTTCTTT. Its protein product is CASSTGLAEAFF.

The chain links TRBV4-1 to TRBJ1-1, with TRBD1 as a possible D gene (6 bases). V shed 3 bases and J shed 4 bases, with 18 bases lying between them. There are 16 residues in the CDR3. Germline values: CDR1 MGHRA, CDR2 YSYEKL. CDR3 region: CASSHRQGRRGTEAFF. Written as DNA, the CDR3 is TGCGCCAGCAGCCACCGCCAGGGGAGGAGGGGCACTGAAGCTTTCTTT.

This clone was picked up a small number of times. This sequence joins TRBV2 and TRBJ2-2; D is undetermined. Per germline, CDR1 SNHLY and CDR2 FYNNEI. V was pared by 4 bases and J by 3 bases, with 9 bases between. The CDR3 contains 14 residues. The CDR3 spells CASSVAGDTGELFF. CDR3 sequence (DNA): TGTGCCAGCAGTGTAGCAGGAGACACCGGGGAGCTGTTTTTT.

V gene TRBV4-2 combines with J gene TRBJ2-5; 13 bases map to TRBD2. V was pared by 4 bases and J by 2 bases, with 4 bases of the junction left unmatched. Germline lookup yields CDR1 LGHNA and CDR2 YNFKEQ. The CDR3 is 16 residues long. CDR3: CASSLGTSGIQETQYF. The CDR3 nucleotides read TGTGCCAGCAGCCTCGGGACTAGCGGGATTCAAGAGACCCAGTACTTC.

This clone has only a few counts. This chain joins TRBV4-2 and TRBJ1-4; D is unclear. The CDR3 has 16 amino acids. V was shortened by 2 bases and J by 8 bases, with 18 bases between the two germline ends. Looked up from germline, CDR1 is LGHNA and CDR2 is YNFKEQ. The CDR3 is CASSQLSGERTEKLFF. CDR3 nucleotide sequence: TGTGCCAGCAGCCAACTTTCTGGGGAGAGGACCGAAAAACTGTTTTTT.

The chain has TRBV30 and TRBJ2-5, with 7 bases that match TRBD2. CDR3 length: 13 residues. V was clipped by 0 bases and J by 5 bases; unmatched bases: 3. CDR1 and CDR2 from the germline V gene are GTSNPN and SVGIG (reference sequence). CDR3 coding DNA: TGTGCCTGGAGTGTAGGCGGGAGTGAGACCCAGTACTTC. It yields the protein CAWSVGGSETQYF. The complete variable domain, with remaining parts taken from reference TRBV30 and TRBJ2-5, reads SQTIHQWPATLVQPVGSPLSLECTVEGTSNPNLYWYRQAAGRGLQLLFYSVGIGQISSEVPQNLSASRPQDRQFILSSKKLLLSDSGFYLCAWSVGGSETQYFGPGTRLLVL.

V gene TRBV29-1 combines with J gene TRBJ1-1, with a weak D call TRBD1 (5 bases). Germline CDR1 and CDR2: SQVTM and ANQGSEA. V lost 4 bases to trimming and J lost 5 bases, with 14 bases between them. The CDR3 totals 13 residues. CDR3 loop: CSVVGPGKTEAFF. The CDR3 DNA sequence: TGCAGCGTTGTGGGGCCGGGGAAGACTGAAGCTTTCTTT.

The chain links TRBV29-1 to TRBJ1-2; 7 bases match TRBD1. V was clipped by 1 base and J by 6 bases; unmatched bases: 11. This CDR3 contains 15 residues. Germline-derived CDR1 and CDR2 are SQVTM and ANQGSEA. CDR3 protein: CSVEGPQGVFDGYTF. The DNA for the CDR3 is TGCAGCGTTGAAGGCCCGCAGGGGGTATTTGATGGCTACACCTTC.

The chain uses TRBV2 and TRBJ2-7, with TRBD2 matching over 8 bases. The CDR3 runs to 16 residues. V was clipped by 4 bases and J by 6 bases; unmatched bases: 14. Looked up from germline, CDR1 is SNHLY and CDR2 is FYNNEI. DNA for the CDR3: TGTGCCAGCAGTGGGCCCAGCGGGAGTGGGGGAAGCGAGCAGTACTTC. Translating it yields CASSGPSGSGGSEQYF.

The V call is TRBV7-8, the J call TRBJ1-4; 8 nucleotides match TRBD1. Trimming removed 5 bases from V and 7 bases from J; junction bases left unmatched: 9. The CDR3 is 15 amino acids. Germline CDR1 reads SGHVS; CDR2 reads FQNEAQ. The CDR3 spells CASSGTGTSAEKLFF. The CDR3 DNA sequence: TGTGCCAGCAGCGGGACAGGCACCTCCGCTGAAAAACTGTTTTTT.

The rearrangement joins TRBV28 to TRBJ1-2; 9 bases are a match to TRBD1. The V and J ends lost 7 bases and 3 bases, in that order; junction bases with no gene match: 9. From germline, CDR1 is MDHEN and CDR2 SYDVKM. CDR3 length: 15 amino acids. The CDR3 bases are TGTGCCAGCATACCCGGACAGGGGATTGACTATGGCTACACCTTC. This sequence encodes CASIPGQGIDYGYTF.

The J gene is TRBJ1-5, the V gene TRBV2, with a weak D call TRBD1 (5 bases). Deletions cut 5 bases from V and 3 bases from J, with 14 bases between. Per the germline V gene, CDR1 is SNHLY and CDR2 is FYNNEI. This CDR3 contains 15 residues. CDR3 amino acids: CASSKPGGTNQPQHF. DNA of the CDR3: TGTGCCAGCAGTAAACCGGGGGGTACCAATCAGCCCCAGCATTTT.

CDR3 nucleotides: TGTGCCAGCAGCCCCAGATCTGGACCCCAGCATTTT. Protein: CASSPRSGPQHF. The chain links TRBV5-6 to TRBJ1-5; D unresolved. Germline V gene sequence: CDR1 SGHDT, CDR2 YYEEEE. Deletions cut 4 bases from V and 10 bases from J, with 12 bases between. CDR3 length: 12 residues.

The chain has TRBV13 and TRBJ1-5; the D gene is possibly TRBD1 (5 bases). V lost 2 bases to trimming and J lost 4 bases, with 12 bases between them. Germline V lookup: CDR1 PRHDT, CDR2 FYEKMQ (reference sequence). This CDR3 is built from 15 residues. CDR3 sequence (DNA): TGTGCCAGCAGCTTAAGGGCAGGGAAGAATCAGCCCCAGCATTTT. Residues: CASSLRAGKNQPQHF.

This clone was seen once. The V gene is TRBV10-3, the J gene TRBJ1-4, with a possible D match to TRBD1 (5 bases). CDR3 size: 12 residues. Between the trimmed V and J ends, which lost 2 bases and 8 bases, there was a span of 6 bases. Per germline, CDR1 ENHRY and CDR2 SYGVKD. DNA of the CDR3: TGTGCCATCAGTGAGAGGGGAGAAAAACTGTTTTTT. Encoded protein: CAISERGEKLFF.

The rearrangement uses TRBV28 and TRBJ2-3; 10 nucleotides line up with TRBD1. The CDR3 runs to 16 residues. J was trimmed by 0 bases and V by 5 bases; bases with no gene match: 5. Per the germline V gene, CDR1 is MDHEN and CDR2 is SYDVKM. CDR3 region: CASSPWGQGSTDTQYF. Here the CDR3 DNA reads TGTGCCAGCAGTCCCTGGGGACAGGGGAGCACAGATACGCAGTATTTT.

This sequence joins TRBV5-4 and TRBJ1-1; no definite D call. Looked up from germline, CDR1 is SGHNT and CDR2 is YYREEE (reference sequence). The V gene lost 0 bases and the J gene lost 3 bases, with 12 bases spanning the gap. This CDR3 region has 15 residues. The CDR3 protein is CASSLAEGPYTEAFF. In DNA, the CDR3 is TGTGCCAGCAGCTTGGCGGAGGGCCCTTACACTGAAGCTTTCTTT.

The chain combines TRBV4-1 with TRBJ1-1, with TRBD1 as a possible D gene (6 bases). CDR1 and CDR2 from the germline V gene are MGHRA and YSYEKL. The CDR3 has 15 residues. V shed 5 bases and J shed 7 bases, with 20 bases lying between them. The CDR3 is CASSAGQGPGIEAFF. As DNA, the CDR3 is TGCGCCAGCAGCGCGGGGCAGGGGCCAGGGATTGAAGCTTTCTTT.

The V and J genes are TRBV2 and TRBJ2-3, with TRBD2 matching 13 bases. The CDR3 is 16 residues long. Germline lookup yields CDR1 SNHLY and CDR2 FYNNEI. J lost 0 bases, V lost 7 bases, and 4 bases had no gene match. CDR3 loop: CASKRLAGGSTDTQYF. CDR3 sequence (DNA): TGTGCCAGCAAGAGACTAGCGGGAGGCAGCACAGATACGCAGTATTTT.

The CDR3 region has the DNA TGTGCCAGCAGCTTCGGTAGTGGGCCCTACGAGCAGTACTTC. Its protein is CASSFGSGPYEQYF. The chain recombines TRBV11-2 with TRBJ2-7; D gene ambiguous. The ends were cut back, 3 bases at V and 2 bases at J, with 11 bases in the middle. Germline V lookup: CDR1 SGHAT, CDR2 FQNNGV. The CDR3 consists of 14 residues.

In this sample, this clone turned up a few times. The gene calls are TRBV6-5 and TRBJ2-2; the D is unclear. CDR1 is MNHEY, CDR2 SVGAGI, per germline. V lost 6 bases and J lost 2, with 7 bases in between. The CDR3 loop spans 13 amino acids. In nucleotides, the CDR3 is TGTGCCAGCAGAGAGGACAACACCGGGGAGCTGTTTTTT. Its protein is CASREDNTGELFF.

The chain is built from TRBV6-1 and TRBJ2-7, with D tentatively TRBD1 (6 bases). Deletions cut 1 base from V and 3 bases from J, with 7 bases between. Germline assignment: CDR1 MNHNS and CDR2 SASEGT. This CDR3 has 13 amino acids. The CDR3 spells CASSEVQGYEQYF. CDR3 nucleotides: TGTGCCAGCAGTGAAGTACAGGGCTACGAGCAGTACTTC.

V is TRBV6-5 and J is TRBJ2-3, with D perhaps matching TRBD2 (6 bases). Between the trimmed V and J ends, which lost 7 bases and 0 bases, there was a span of 14 bases. The CDR3 is made up of 15 amino acids. Germline assignment: CDR1 MNHEY and CDR2 SVGAGI. DNA of the CDR3: TGTGCCAGCACCCTAGTGAGCGGGAGCACAGATACGCAGTATTTT. Translation: CASTLVSGSTDTQYF.

The rearrangement links TRBV1 to TRBJ1-1; TRBD1 was called by the table and not checked on the DNA. TRBV1 is designated a pseudogene. The length of the CDR3 is 15 residues. This CDR3 reads CTSSRQDNWNTEAFF. The CDR3 DNA is TGCACCAGCAGCCGACAGGACAACTGGAACACTGAAGCTTTCTTT.